This T cell receptor beta chain was captured in a study of blood T cells in healthy people across ages. Across the study: Template switching recovered approximately one barcoded beta molecule for every two T cells. Study results and caveats: The study regarded diversity estimates from one million T cells as underestimates.

Through a sample-barcoded 5' primer and a J-beta primer mix, a second PCR was run for about 6 to 11 cycles. TCRdb called the 5' RACE reads again in MiXCR, with one record for every CDR3 protein. The data contain 500,000 to 600,000 distinct CDR3 sequences, 25% to 30% of them singletons. A few counts support this clonotype. Its antigen is not identified. The sequenced sample was blood. The receptor comes from a woman aged 70-85 years in good health.

CDR3 bases: TGTGCCAGCAGTGCAGGGGTCGCGAATGAAAAACTGTTTTTT. It specifies CASSAGVANEKLFF. This chain uses TRBV6-6 with TRBJ1-4; D might be TRBD1 (6 bases). Per germline, CDR1 MNHNY and CDR2 SVGAGI (reference sequence). This CDR3 comprises 14 residues. Trimming cost V 5 bases and J 5 bases, with 12 bases left between them.